Each of the 28 T cell receptor beta chains below was sequenced from the same sample in a study of T cell repertoires in cytomegalovirus infection. These TCRs' antigens remain unknown. Each CDR3 protein gets one entry after TCRdb re-called the reads with MiXCR. Of some 700,000 distinct CDR3 sequences detected, about 30% appear once; the ten largest clones hold around a sixth. The material was cultured PBMCs, obtained from culture after CMV antigen stimulation. The source is a human donor in good health (CMV status not recorded). Some clones in this sample may be carry-over from other donors' samples.

The chain is built from TRBV29-1 and TRBJ1-5; perhaps TRBD1 as D (5 bases). V was trimmed by 7 bases and J by 7 bases, leaving 17 bases between them. CDR1 and CDR2 (germline): SQVTM, ANQGSEA. The length of the CDR3 is 13 residues. The CDR3 DNA sequence: TGCAGCGCCGCCGTCGGGGCCGGCCAGCCCCAGCATTTT. Protein sequence: CSAAVGAGQPQHF. Variable domain in full (rest from reference TRBV29-1 and TRBJ1-5): SAVISQKPSRDICQRGTSLTIQCQVDSQVTMMFWYRQQPGQSLTLIATANQGSEATYESGFVIDKFPISRPNLTFSTLTVSNMSPEDSSIYLCSAAVGAGQPQHFGDGTRLSIL.

V is TRBV4-2 and J is TRBJ2-3, with D hard to call. In germline, CDR1 is LGHNA, CDR2 YNFKEQ. The V gene lost 0 bases and the J gene lost 2 bases, with 12 bases spanning the gap. This CDR3 region has 16 residues. The CDR3 loop reads CASSQDVSAVTDTQYF. The CDR3 DNA reads as TGTGCCAGCAGCCAAGATGTGTCTGCGGTCACAGATACGCAGTATTTT.

This clonotype was found a few times. This chain links TRBV10-3 with TRBJ2-5, with D perhaps matching TRBD1 or TRBD2 (5 bases each). Germline lookup yields CDR1 ENHRY and CDR2 SYGVKD. The CDR3 loop spans 13 amino acids. V lost 8 bases and J 2 bases, leaving 12 bases between the germline ends. The CDR3 DNA reads as TGTGCCATCGGGGGAAACAGTCAAGAGACCCAGTACTTC. It yields the protein CAIGGNSQETQYF.

In its sample, this clonotype was seen once. V usage is TRBV12-3 or TRBV12-4 and J usage is TRBJ2-3; no clear D gene. The ends were cut back, 7 bases at V and 11 bases at J, with 16 bases in the middle. The CDR3 runs 12 residues. Written as DNA, the CDR3 is TGTGCCAGCACCACGGAAGTTTATAAGCAGTATTTT. Its translation: CASTTEVYKQYF.

This clonotype came up a few times. The rearrangement joins TRBV4-1 to TRBJ2-1; 12 bases are a match to TRBD2. The CDR3 spans 18 residues. The V gene's germline CDR1 is MGHRA and CDR2 YSYEKL. After removal of 0 bases from V and 3 bases from J, the junction contained 6 bases not matched to a gene. CDR3 in DNA: TGCGCCAGCAGCCAAGATTCCTCTAGCGGGAGGGACTACAATGAGCAGTTCTTC. Protein product: CASSQDSSSGRDYNEQFF.

V is TRBV12-5 and J is TRBJ1-1; D not resolved. Germline V gene sequence: CDR1 LGHNT, CDR2 FRNRAP. The CDR3 totals 13 residues. V gave up 5 bases and J gave up 3 bases, with 10 bases separating them. The CDR3 DNA sequence: TGTGCTAGTGGTCTGGAAATGGACACTGAAGCTTTCTTT. It is translated as CASGLEMDTEAFF.

The chain couples TRBV20-1 to TRBJ2-5; no firm D call. The V end lost 4 bases, the J end lost 0 bases, and 6 bases lay between the germline ends. The CDR3 consists of 12 residues. The V gene's germline CDR1 is DFQATT and CDR2 SNEGSKA (reference sequence). CDR3 in DNA: TGCAGTGCTAACGGGTACCAAGAGACCCAGTACTTC. Encoded protein: CSANGYQETQYF.

The rearrangement links TRBV2 to TRBJ2-7, with a possible D match to TRBD1 (6 bases). V lost 3 bases, J lost 0 bases, and 15 bases lay in between. From germline, CDR1 is SNHLY and CDR2 FYNNEI. This CDR3 region has 16 residues. Written as DNA, the CDR3 is TGTGCCAGCAGTGAGGGCAGGGGATCCCTCTCCTACGAGCAGTACTTC. Protein sequence: CASSEGRGSLSYEQYF.

The chain uses TRBV11-2 and TRBJ2-1; TRBD2 aligns across 7 bases. Losses at the gene ends were 0 bases for V and 8 bases for J; bases not matched to a gene: 16. This CDR3 is built from 18 residues. Germline values: CDR1 SGHAT, CDR2 FQNNGV. CDR3 amino acids: CASSLDRGVLGGGDEQFF. The CDR3 bases are TGTGCCAGCAGCTTAGATCGGGGGGTTCTCGGAGGTGGGGATGAGCAGTTCTTC.

This clonotype occurred many times. V and J are TRBV7-2 and TRBJ1-5; D remains ambiguous. The V and J ends lost 6 bases and 4 bases respectively, with 10 bases between them. The germline V gene has CDR1 SGHTA and CDR2 FQGNSA. This CDR3 has 13 residues. The CDR3 here is CASSSDLNQPQHF. The DNA of the CDR3 is TGTGCCAGCAGTTCAGACTTGAATCAGCCCCAGCATTTT.

This chain joins TRBV5-4 and TRBJ1-6, with D possibly matching TRBD1 (6 bases). V lost 2 bases to trimming and J lost 9 bases, with 12 bases between them. CDR3 length: 14 residues. In germline, CDR1 is SGHNT, CDR2 YYREEE (reference sequence). The CDR3 coding sequence is TGTGCCAGCAGCTTCGAACAGGGAGGTTCACCCCTCCACTTT. It encodes CASSFEQGGSPLHF. Using reference TRBV5-4 and TRBJ1-6 for the parts outside the CDR3, the full variable domain is ETGVTQSPTHLIKTRGQQVTLRCSSQSGHNTVSWYQQALGQGPQFIFQYYREEENGRGNFPPRFSGLQFPNYSSELNVNALELDDSALYLCASSFEQGGSPLHFGNGTRLTVT.

The chain joins TRBV7-2 to TRBJ2-3; D perhaps matches TRBD1 (8 bases). This CDR3 contains 16 residues. The ends were cut back, 1 base at V and 6 bases at J, with 17 bases in the middle. Germline lookup yields CDR1 SGHTA and CDR2 FQGNSA. CDR3 protein: CASSLGGGQGADTQYF. CDR3 bases: TGTGCCAGCAGCTTAGGGGGGGGGCAGGGGGCGGATACGCAGTATTTT.

The V gene is TRBV27, the J gene TRBJ2-4; D unclear. There are 16 residues in the CDR3. V shed 5 bases and J shed 0 bases, with 14 bases lying between them. Germline lookup yields CDR1 MNHEY and CDR2 SMNVEV (reference sequence). The CDR3: CASSLTRRVAKNIQYF. CDR3 DNA sequence: TGTGCCAGCAGTCTTACTCGACGGGTAGCCAAAAACATTCAGTACTTC.

The CDR3 coding sequence is TGCGCCAGCAGCCCGCGAAACTCCATGAACACTGAAGCTTTCTTT. Amino acid sequence: CASSPRNSMNTEAFF. The chain has TRBV5-1 and TRBJ1-1; no definite D call. CDR3 length: 15 residues. The V end was cut by 4 bases, the J end by 0 bases, with 13 bases between. Germline CDR1 and CDR2: SGHRS and YFSETQ. Drawing the rest from reference TRBV5-1 and TRBJ1-1, the complete variable domain is KAGVTQTPRYLIKTRGQQVTLSCSPISGHRSVSWYQQTPGQGLQFLFEYFSETQRNKGNFPGRFSGRQFSNSRSEMNVSTLELGDSALYLCASSPRNSMNTEAFFGQGTRLTVV.

The chain links TRBV19 to TRBJ2-5; 10 bases are a match to TRBD2. The germline V gene has CDR1 LNHDA and CDR2 SQIVND (reference sequence). The CDR3 is made up of 16 amino acids. The V gene end was trimmed by 8 bases and the J gene end by 5 bases; junction bases not matched to a gene: 14. The CDR3: CASSSGVPGLAETQYF. CDR3 sequence (DNA): TGTGCCAGTTCCTCAGGGGTTCCGGGACTAGCGGAGACCCAGTACTTC.

This clonotype was counted ten times or more. The chain links TRBV11-3 to TRBJ2-7; D gene unclear. CDR3 length: 16 amino acids. V dropped 1 base and J dropped 5 bases, with 18 bases sitting between them. Germline V gives CDR1 SGHNT, CDR2 YENEEA. DNA for the CDR3: TGTGCCAGCAGCTTAGGGGTCTTGGGTGGGCCCGACGAGCAGTACTTC. This encodes CASSLGVLGGPDEQYF. The full variable domain, completed using reference TRBV11-3 and TRBJ2-7, is EAGVVQSPRYKIIEKKQPVAFWCNPISGHNTLYWYLQNLGQGPELLIRYENEEAVDDSQLPKDRFSAERLKGVDSTLKIQPAELGDSAVYLCASSLGVLGGPDEQYFGPGTRLTVT.

In the case of this clonotype: At one boundary the junction diverges from the germline segment, which might be a read error. The chain employs TRBV11-3 and TRBJ2-1; D might be TRBD1 (6 bases). This CDR3 is 14 amino acids long. The V gene's germline CDR1 is SGHNT and CDR2 YENEEA. The CDR3 is CASSSTGSFNEQFF. As DNA, the CDR3 is TGTGCCAGCAGCTCTACAGGGTCCTTCAATGAGCAGTTCTTC.

The sample holds one count of this clonotype. The chain combines TRBV3-1 with TRBJ2-3, with D possibly TRBD1 on 7 matching bases. The germline V and J ends were trimmed by 4 bases and 4 bases, with 15 bases remaining between them. CDR1 is LGHDT, CDR2 YNNKEL, per germline (reference sequence). There are 15 residues in the CDR3. CDR3 region: CASSLQGGLSDTQYF. In DNA, the CDR3 is TGTGCCAGCAGCCTCCAGGGGGGCCTCTCAGATACGCAGTATTTT.

The CDR3 spells CASSPPSGISYNEQFF. CDR3 sequence (DNA): TGTGCCAGCAGCCCCCCCAGCGGGATCTCATACAATGAGCAGTTCTTC. The J gene is TRBJ2-1, the V gene TRBV5-4, with TRBD2 identical over 7 bases. The CDR3 totals 16 residues. V shed 4 bases, J shed 4 bases, and the junction held 11 bases outside the gene matches. The V gene's germline CDR1 is SGHNT and CDR2 YYREEE (reference sequence). The full variable domain, rest sourced from reference TRBV5-4 and TRBJ2-1, is ETGVTQSPTHLIKTRGQQVTLRCSSQSGHNTVSWYQQALGQGPQFIFQYYREEENGRGNFPPRFSGLQFPNYSSELNVNALELDDSALYLCASSPPSGISYNEQFFGPGTRLTVL.

On this clonotype: The junction does not match germline at one end; this may be a read error. V is TRBV20-1 and J is TRBJ2-1; 7 nucleotides align to TRBD2. This CDR3 comprises 13 residues. Germline V CDR1 and CDR2: DFQATT, SNEGSKA (reference sequence). The CDR3 DNA sequence: TGCAGTGCGAGAGCGGGGTCGGGCAATGAGCAGTTCTTC. This gives the protein CSARAGSGNEQFF.

This clonotype was found a few times. The chain employs TRBV7-9 and TRBJ1-3; D is perhaps TRBD1 (5 bases). This CDR3 contains 14 residues. V shed 5 bases and J shed 4 bases, with 12 bases lying between them. Germline V gene sequence: CDR1 SEHNR, CDR2 FQNEAQ (reference sequence). CDR3 in DNA: TGTGCCAGCAGCCCTTCGACAGTAGGAAACACCATATATTTT. Translated: CASSPSTVGNTIYF.

V usage is TRBV7-2 and J usage is TRBJ2-2; no definite D call. This CDR3 has 16 amino acids. From germline, CDR1 is SGHTA and CDR2 FQGNSA. The ends were cut back, 5 bases at V and 3 bases at J, with 16 bases in the middle. CDR3 amino acids: CASSPPKPGYTGELFF. CDR3 sequence (DNA): TGTGCCAGCAGCCCCCCAAAACCGGGCTACACCGGGGAGCTGTTTTTT.

This clonotype appeared a single time. The junction and the germline gene differ at one end; a read error may be behind it. The V call is TRBV20-1, the J call TRBJ1-1; TRBD1 matches 7 bases. There are 13 residues in the CDR3. The V gene's germline CDR1 is DFQATT and CDR2 SNEGSKA (reference sequence). The CDR3 nucleotides read TGCAGTGCCAGAGGGACAGAATGGGTTGAAGCTTTCTTT. Protein sequence: CSARGTEWVEAFF.

This clonotype was observed many times. This chain uses TRBV7-2 with TRBJ1-2; D not resolved. V was cut by 0 bases and J by 8 bases, with 7 bases left in between. The germline gives CDR1 SGHTA, CDR2 FQGNSA. This CDR3 region has 12 residues. The CDR3 sequence: CASSLAVGGYTF. DNA of the CDR3: TGTGCCAGCAGCTTAGCAGTCGGCGGCTACACCTTC.

This clonotype has a handful of counts. The rearrangement joins TRBV7-6 to TRBJ1-2, with D uncertain. There are 14 residues in the CDR3. Germline CDR1 and CDR2: SGHVS and FNYEAQ. The V end lost 1 base, the J end lost 7 bases, and 13 bases lay between the germline ends. The CDR3 spells CASSLGPGSGGYTF. CDR3 sequence (DNA): TGTGCCAGCAGCTTAGGCCCAGGATCAGGTGGCTACACCTTC.

This clonotype was detected ten times or more. The chain employs TRBV7-6 and TRBJ1-1; 9 nucleotides match TRBD1. CDR1 SGHVS and CDR2 FNYEAQ come from the germline V gene. The CDR3 spans 16 residues. The J segment lost 1 base and the V segment lost 4 bases, leaving 7 bases of the junction unmatched. Here the CDR3 DNA reads TGTGCCAGCAGCTCCAGACAGGGGGGGACGAACACTGAAGCTTTCTTT. As protein: CASSSRQGGTNTEAFF. Variable domain in full (rest from reference TRBV7-6 and TRBJ1-1): GAGVSQSPRYKVTKRGQDVALRCDPISGHVSLYWYRQALGQGPEFLTYFNYEAQQDKSGLPNDRFSAERPEGSISTLTIQRTEQRDSAMYRCASSSRQGGTNTEAFFGQGTRLTVV.

This chain joins TRBV6-2 or TRBV6-3 and TRBJ1-1, with no clear D. The CDR3 contains 17 residues. Germline V lookup: CDR1 MNHEY, CDR2 SVGEGT. V was cut by 0 bases and J by 0 bases, with 14 bases left in between. The CDR3 reads CASSYSVPLGVNTEAFF. The DNA of the CDR3 is TGTGCCAGCAGTTACTCGGTGCCGCTCGGCGTGAACACTGAAGCTTTCTTT.

This clonotype was picked up a small number of times. The chain couples TRBV19 to TRBJ2-1; D possibly corresponds to TRBD1 (5 bases). The length of the CDR3 is 15 residues. Per the germline V gene, CDR1 is LNHDA and CDR2 is SQIVND (reference sequence). Between the trimmed V and J ends, which lost 7 bases and 8 bases, there was a span of 21 bases. The CDR3 region is CASTPVGASHHEQFF. DNA for the CDR3: TGTGCCAGTACCCCAGTTGGGGCGTCCCATCATGAGCAGTTCTTC.